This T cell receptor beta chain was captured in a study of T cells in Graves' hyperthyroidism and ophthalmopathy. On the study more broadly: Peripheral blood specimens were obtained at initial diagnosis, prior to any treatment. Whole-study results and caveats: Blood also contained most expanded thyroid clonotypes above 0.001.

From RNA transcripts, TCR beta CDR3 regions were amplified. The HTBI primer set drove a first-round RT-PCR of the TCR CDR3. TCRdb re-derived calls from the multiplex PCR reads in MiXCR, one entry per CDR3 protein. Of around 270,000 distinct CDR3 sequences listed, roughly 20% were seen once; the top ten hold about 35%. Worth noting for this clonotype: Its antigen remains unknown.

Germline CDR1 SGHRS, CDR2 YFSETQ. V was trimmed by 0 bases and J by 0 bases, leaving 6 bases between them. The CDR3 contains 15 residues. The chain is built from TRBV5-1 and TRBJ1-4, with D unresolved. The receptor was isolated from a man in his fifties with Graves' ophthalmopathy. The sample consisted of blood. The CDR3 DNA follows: TGCGCCAGCAGCTTGGGGGATTCAACTAATGAAAAACTGTTTTTT. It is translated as CASSLGDSTNEKLFF. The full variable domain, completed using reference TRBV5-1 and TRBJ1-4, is KAGVTQTPRYLIKTRGQQVTLSCSPISGHRSVSWYQQTPGQGLQFLFEYFSETQRNKGNFPGRFSGRQFSNSRSEMNVSTLELGDSALYLCASSLGDSTNEKLFFGSGTQLSVL.